This passage covers 27 T cell receptor beta chains from one sample sequenced in a study of blood T cell repertoires in COVID-19. TCRdb's copy holds only in-frame clones and misses some; the assay was immunoSEQ multiplex PCR. Of 240,000 or so clones in the sample, approximately 82% were seen once. The sample comprised peripheral blood. The receptors shown here come from a woman younger than 35 with acute or convalescent COVID-19.

This chain links TRBV30 with TRBJ2-7; maybe TRBD1 (6 bases). V lost 5 bases and J lost 3, with 8 bases in between. Germline CDR1 and CDR2: GTSNPN and SVGIG (reference sequence). CDR3 length equals 11 residues. Here the CDR3 DNA reads TGTGCCTGGGGACAGTACTACGAGCAGTACTTC. Protein: CAWGQYYEQYF.

The J gene is TRBJ2-1, the V gene TRBV4-3; 8 bases fit TRBD2. The CDR3 extends over 15 amino acids. J gave up 4 bases and V 2 bases, and 4 bases lay outside the gene matches. Germline V lookup: CDR1 LGHNA, CDR2 YSLEER. The CDR3 DNA is TGCGCCAGCAGCCAATCACTAGCGGATTACAATGAGCAGTTCTTC. Translation gives CASSQSLADYNEQFF.

The table lists this clone with a few counts. The chain is built from TRBV6-5 and TRBJ1-4; D remains ambiguous. The CDR3 is 12 residues long. CDR1 is MNHEY and CDR2 is SVGAGI in the germline V gene. Trimming left V 3 bases short and J 8 bases short, with 7 bases between. The DNA of the CDR3 is TGTGCCAGCAGTTATTCCGGGGAAAAACTGTTTTTT. Translation gives CASSYSGEKLFF.

This clone was observed a handful of times. Other DNA sequences of this sample code for an identical CDR3. This chain connects TRBV6-5 to TRBJ1-5, with D maybe TRBD1 (5 bases). The CDR3 contains 15 residues. Between the trimmed V and J ends, which lost 0 bases and 1 base, there was a span of 7 bases. Germline assignment: CDR1 MNHEY and CDR2 SVGAGI. CDR3: CASSYSRGSNQPQHF. CDR3 coding DNA: TGTGCCAGCAGTTACTCTCGGGGGAGCAATCAGCCCCAGCATTTT.

The chain recombines TRBV6-5 with TRBJ2-5, with D possibly being TRBD2 (6 bases). The germline CDR1 and CDR2 sequences are MNHEY and SVGAGI. V lost 7 bases and J lost 4, with 13 bases in between. CDR3 size: 13 residues. The CDR3 nucleotides are TGTGCCAGCACCGGACTATTGACAGAGACCCAGTACTTC. Translating gives CASTGLLTETQYF.

This sequence joins TRBV20-1 and TRBJ1-2; TRBD1 agrees at 7 bases. With 3 bases clipped from V and 0 bases from J, the junction kept 7 bases outside the gene matches. The germline gives CDR1 DFQATT, CDR2 SNEGSKA (reference sequence). This CDR3 region has 15 residues. The DNA for the CDR3 is TGCAGTGCTAGTAATCAGGGGGTAGCTAACTATGGCTACACCTTC. Protein product: CSASNQGVANYGYTF.

The genes are TRBV6-4 and TRBJ2-6; 12 bases match TRBD1. Germline loops: CDR1 MRHNA, CDR2 SNTAGT. The CDR3 runs to 17 residues. V dropped 6 bases and J dropped 3; count of bases not matched to a gene: 6. The CDR3 reads CASRGTGGFHGANVLTF. In DNA form, the CDR3 reads TGTGCCAGCAGGGGGACAGGGGGCTTTCATGGGGCCAACGTCCTGACTTTC.

The V call is TRBV6-5, the J call TRBJ2-7; unclear D gene. Per the germline V gene, CDR1 is MNHEY and CDR2 is SVGAGI. V was trimmed by 0 bases and J by 4 bases, leaving 7 bases between them. The CDR3 consists of 13 residues. Here the CDR3 DNA reads TGTGCCAGCAGTTACTCGATTAGTTACGAGCAGTACTTC. Its protein product is CASSYSISYEQYF.

The chain couples TRBV12-5 to TRBJ2-7; TRBD2 agrees at 11 bases. This CDR3 spans 17 amino acids. CDR1 is LGHNT, CDR2 FRNRAP, per germline. J was trimmed by 2 bases and V by 6 bases; bases with no gene match: 12. In DNA form, the CDR3 reads TGTGCTAGTGGAACCGGGACTAGCGGACTTCCCACCTACGAGCAGTACTTC. As protein: CASGTGTSGLPTYEQYF.

The gene calls are TRBV10-2 and TRBJ2-3; 8 positions match TRBD2. V shed 6 bases and J 6 bases; nucleotides not matched to a gene: 8. The CDR3 has 14 amino acids. Germline values: CDR1 WSHSY, CDR2 SAAADI. The CDR3 bases are TGCGCCAGCAGCCCCACTAGCGGAGGGGATACGCAGTATTTT. Encoded protein: CASSPTSGGDTQYF.

The rearrangement links TRBV12-5 to TRBJ2-3, with TRBD2 identical over 9 bases. The V segment lost 6 bases and the J segment 0 bases; nucleotides outside the gene matches: 4. Looked up from germline, CDR1 is LGHNT and CDR2 is FRNRAP. This CDR3 spans 15 amino acids. The DNA of the CDR3 is TGTGCTAGTGGCCGGACTAGCGAGAGCACAGATACGCAGTATTTT. Translating gives CASGRTSESTDTQYF.

The J gene is TRBJ2-3, the V gene TRBV5-1; D is perhaps TRBD2 (5 bases). V was cut by 4 bases and J by 0 bases, with 15 bases left in between. Germline CDR1 reads SGHRS; CDR2 reads YFSETQ. The CDR3 extends over 16 amino acids. The CDR3 DNA reads as TGCGCCAGCAGCCAAGGACTTTCTCTAAGCACAGATACGCAGTATTTT. Its protein product is CASSQGLSLSTDTQYF.

This clone was seen once. The V and J genes are TRBV5-3 and TRBJ1-1; 7 bases match TRBD1. TRBV5-3 is assigned to the ORF class and has an uncertain function. CDR3 size: 19 residues. V was pared by 5 bases and J by 0 bases, with 19 bases of the junction left unmatched. CDR3 sequence reads: CARRETGKIPYLVNTEAFF. CDR3 coding DNA: TGTGCCAGAAGGGAGACAGGGAAAATTCCTTATCTGGTGAACACTGAAGCTTTCTTT.

This chain joins TRBV7-8 and TRBJ1-4; TRBD1 matches 8 bases. V shed 6 bases and J 5 bases; nucleotides not matched to a gene: 17. In germline, CDR1 is SGHVS, CDR2 FQNEAQ. The length of the CDR3 is 18 residues. The CDR3 loop reads CASRQKSGGLYPNEKLFF. In DNA, the CDR3 is TGTGCCAGCAGACAAAAGTCAGGGGGCCTATACCCAAATGAAAAACTGTTTTTT.

The V and J genes are TRBV2 and TRBJ1-5; D may be TRBD1 (6 bases). This CDR3 has 12 residues. With 9 bases removed from V and 5 bases from J, the gap between germline ends came to 11 bases. Per the germline V gene, CDR1 is SNHLY and CDR2 is FYNNEI. CDR3 coding DNA: TGTGCCAGTCGGACAGCGGATCAGCCCCAGCATTTT. It is translated as CASRTADQPQHF.

CDR3 coding DNA: TGTGCCAGTAGTAGCCCAGCGGGAGGACGCACAGATACGCAGTATTTT. The encoded protein is CASSSPAGGRTDTQYF. The chain uses TRBV19 and TRBJ2-3; 9 bases are a match to TRBD2. V trimming: 4 bases; J trimming: 1 base; junction bases outside the gene matches: 6. The CDR3 extends over 16 amino acids. Germline V gene lookup returns CDR1 LNHDA and CDR2 SQIVND (reference sequence).

This clone was counted ten times or more. The rearrangement links TRBV30 to TRBJ1-5; D not certain. The CDR3 has 12 amino acids. Germline V CDR1 and CDR2: GTSNPN, SVGIG (reference sequence). The V and J ends lost 4 bases and 7 bases respectively, with 11 bases between them. The CDR3 reads CAWKQPGQPQHF. CDR3 DNA: TGTGCCTGGAAACAACCCGGGCAGCCCCAGCATTTT.

The chain links TRBV29-1 to TRBJ2-5; possibly TRBD1 for D (5 bases). The CDR3 is 15 amino acids. The germline V gene encodes CDR1 SQVTM and CDR2 ANQGSEA. Trimming cost V 0 bases and J 2 bases, with 13 bases left between them. The CDR3 is CSVEDWQQGQETQYF. CDR3 bases: TGCAGCGTTGAAGATTGGCAGCAGGGTCAAGAGACCCAGTACTTC. The full variable domain, completed using reference TRBV29-1 and TRBJ2-5, is SAVISQKPSRDICQRGTSLTIQCQVDSQVTMMFWYRQQPGQSLTLIATANQGSEATYESGFVIDKFPISRPNLTFSTLTVSNMSPEDSSIYLCSVEDWQQGQETQYFGPGTRLLVL.

V is TRBV5-7 and J is TRBJ1-4, with TRBD1 matching 9 bases. TRBV5-7 is reported as an ORF; its role is uncertain. The CDR3 is made up of 19 amino acids. V trimming: 0 bases; J trimming: 2 bases; junction bases outside the gene matches: 11. In nucleotides, the CDR3 is TGTGCCAGCAGCTTGGAGTACGGGACAGGGAGACCGACTAATGAAAAACTGTTTTTT. This gives the protein CASSLEYGTGRPTNEKLFF.

The J gene is TRBJ1-5, the V gene TRBV18, with D unresolved. The germline V gene encodes CDR1 KGHSH and CDR2 LQKENI. The CDR3 runs 14 residues. The germline V and J ends were trimmed by 3 bases and 2 bases, with 8 bases remaining between them. This CDR3 reads CASSPSGGNQPQHF. The CDR3 DNA follows: TGTGCCAGCTCACCTTCCGGGGGCAATCAGCCCCAGCATTTT.

This clone is a singleton in its sample. J is TRBJ1-5 and V is TRBV28; D unresolved. V gave up 3 bases and J gave up 8 bases, with 14 bases separating them. Germline V gene lookup returns CDR1 MDHEN and CDR2 SYDVKM. The CDR3 runs 14 residues. The CDR3 loop is CASSLLGDSKPQHF. The CDR3 DNA follows: TGTGCCAGCAGTTTGCTCGGCGATAGCAAGCCCCAGCATTTT. The full variable domain, with the rest looked up from reference TRBV28 and TRBJ1-5, is DVKVTQSSRYLVKRTGEKVFLECVQDMDHENMFWYRQDPGLGLRLIYFSYDVKMKEKGDIPEGYSVSREKKERFSLILESASTNQTSMYLCASSLLGDSKPQHFGDGTRLSIL.

The chain couples TRBV19 to TRBJ1-1; 9 bases agree with TRBD1. Looked up from germline, CDR1 is LNHDA and CDR2 is SQIVND (reference sequence). The CDR3 sequence is 15 residues long. J was trimmed by 7 bases and V by 6 bases; bases with no gene match: 12. The CDR3: CASRNRDRDFREAFF. CDR3 in DNA: TGTGCCAGTAGAAACCGGGACAGGGACTTTCGTGAAGCTTTCTTT.

The V gene is TRBV9, the J gene TRBJ2-1; tentatively, D is TRBD2 (6 bases). CDR1 and CDR2 (germline): SGDLS, YYNGEE. CDR3 length: 16 amino acids. V was clipped by 4 bases and J by 4 bases, with 18 bases between them. The chain's CDR3 is CASSPTTGEYYNEQFF. CDR3 nucleotides: TGTGCCAGCAGCCCCACAACGGGAGAGTATTACAATGAGCAGTTCTTC.

The chain employs TRBV9 and TRBJ1-2; 7 nucleotides line up with TRBD1. Germline CDR1 SGDLS, CDR2 YYNGEE. The junction had 12 bases not matched to a gene; V was cut back by 2 bases and J by 8 bases. CDR3 length equals 15 residues. The CDR3 sequence: CASSVQDRDRGGYTF. The DNA for the CDR3 is TGTGCCAGCAGCGTCCAAGACCGGGACAGAGGGGGCTACACCTTC. Full variable domain (remainder filled in from reference TRBV9 and TRBJ1-2): DSGVTQTPKHLITATGQRVTLRCSPRSGDLSVYWYQQSLDQGLQFLIQYYNGEERAKGNILERFSAQQFPDLHSELNLSSLELGDSALYFCASSVQDRDRGGYTFGSGTRLTVV.

This chain connects TRBV4-1 to TRBJ1-1; TRBD1 matches at 8 bases. The CDR3 spans 17 residues. The germline CDR1 and CDR2 sequences are MGHRA and YSYEKL. With V trimmed by 0 bases and J by 10 bases, 16 bases remained unmatched. As DNA, the CDR3 is TGCGCCAGCAGCCAAGAGGCCCTGGACAGGGTCGACGGGGGAGCTTTCTTT. Translation: CASSQEALDRVDGGAFF.

The rearrangement links TRBV5-1 to TRBJ1-1; D is possibly TRBD1 (5 bases). The CDR3 sequence is 12 residues long. The ends were cut back, 3 bases at V and 5 bases at J, with 8 bases in the middle. Germline V gene lookup returns CDR1 SGHRS and CDR2 YFSETQ. CDR3: CASSSQGTEAFF. Written as DNA, the CDR3 is TGCGCCAGCAGCTCCCAGGGAACTGAAGCTTTCTTT.

About this clone: The junction differs from germline at one of its ends, possibly a read error. The genes are TRBV27 and TRBJ2-2, with 10 bases lining up with TRBD1. Looked up from germline, CDR1 is MNHEY and CDR2 is SMNVEV (reference sequence). The CDR3 length is 15 residues. This CDR3 reads CATSNRQGATGELFF. The DNA of the CDR3 is TGTGCCACCAGTAACCGACAGGGGGCCACCGGGGAGCTGTTTTTT.